The rows below give T cell receptor beta chains drawn from one sample of a study of T cells in localized non-small cell lung cancer. TCRdb's table, derived via immunoSEQ multiplex PCR, lists solely in-frame clones and lacks some. In the table there are roughly 15,000 clones, around 85% of which are singletons. The specimen was peripheral blood, collected before any cancer treatment. The receptors here all came from a woman aged 35-75 years with stage I lung adenocarcinoma. Each CDR3 is given with its conserved first and last residue. Fields, in order: clone size, D gene, V gene, J gene, CDR3 DNA, CDR3 protein. D genes are given only for firm matches. The size entry is marked missing in some rows and otherwise reads once, few, many or a size class.

size: -; D: -; V: TRBV18; J: TRBJ1-2; DNA: TGTGCCAGCTCACGGCAGGGGACTATCTATGGCTACACCTTC; CDR3: CASSRQGTIYGYTF
size: few; D: TRBD1; V: TRBV7-6; J: TRBJ2-5; DNA: TGTGCCAGCAGCTCCGCTGCTGTCCGGGACAGAGAAGAGACCCAGTACTTC; CDR3: CASSSAAVRDREETQYF
size: -; D: TRBD2; V: TRBV6-5; J: TRBJ2-5; DNA: TGTGCCAGTCAACTAGCGGGGGTGGAGACCCAGTACTTC; CDR3: CASQLAGVETQYF
size: few; D: TRBD2; V: TRBV10-1; J: TRBJ2-5; DNA: TGCGCCAGCAGTGACGGGGCCTCGGGGACTAAAGAGACCCAGTACTTC; CDR3: CASSDGASGTKETQYF
size: -; D: -; V: TRBV18; J: TRBJ1-1; DNA: TGTGCCAGCTCACCAGGGCAGATCATGAACACTGAAGCTTTCTTT; CDR3: CASSPGQIMNTEAFF
size: -; D: TRBD1; V: TRBV18; J: TRBJ1-5; DNA: TGTGCCAGCTCAACCGGGACAGACAGCAATCAGCCCCAGCATTTT; CDR3: CASSTGTDSNQPQHF
size: -; D: -; V: TRBV29-1; J: TRBJ2-5; DNA: TGCAGCGCCCTCGGAGCAGAGACCCAGTACTTC; CDR3: CSALGAETQYF
size: -; D: -; V: TRBV7-8; J: TRBJ1-1; DNA: TGTGCCAGCAGCCCCCGGACAGCACTGAACACTGAAGCTTTCTTT; CDR3: CASSPRTALNTEAFF
size: once; D: TRBD2; V: TRBV7-8; J: TRBJ2-3; DNA: TGTGCCAGCAGCTTAGCGACTAGCGGGTCCACAGATACGCAGTATTTT; CDR3: CASSLATSGSTDTQYF
size: -; D: -; V: TRBV15; J: TRBJ2-6; DNA: TGTGCCACCAGCGCCGGGGACCGGGGGATCAACGTCCTGACTTTC; CDR3: CATSAGDRGINVLTF
size: -; D: -; V: TRBV5-1; J: TRBJ1-4; DNA: TGCGCCAGCAGCTTCGCAAGGCAGGGGACCCCTGCAACTAATGAAAAACTGTTTTTT; CDR3: CASSFARQGTPATNEKLFF
size: -; D: TRBD2; V: TRBV7-2; J: TRBJ2-3; DNA: TGTGCCAGCAGCCCCCGGACTAGCGGGGGCCTACTACGGCAGTATTTT; CDR3: CASSPRTSGGLLRQYF
size: -; D: -; V: TRBV7-3; J: TRBJ1-4; DNA: TGTGCCAGCAGCTTATACCCGTTCGGAGAGGGGAATGAAAAACTGTTTTTT; CDR3: CASSLYPFGEGNEKLFF